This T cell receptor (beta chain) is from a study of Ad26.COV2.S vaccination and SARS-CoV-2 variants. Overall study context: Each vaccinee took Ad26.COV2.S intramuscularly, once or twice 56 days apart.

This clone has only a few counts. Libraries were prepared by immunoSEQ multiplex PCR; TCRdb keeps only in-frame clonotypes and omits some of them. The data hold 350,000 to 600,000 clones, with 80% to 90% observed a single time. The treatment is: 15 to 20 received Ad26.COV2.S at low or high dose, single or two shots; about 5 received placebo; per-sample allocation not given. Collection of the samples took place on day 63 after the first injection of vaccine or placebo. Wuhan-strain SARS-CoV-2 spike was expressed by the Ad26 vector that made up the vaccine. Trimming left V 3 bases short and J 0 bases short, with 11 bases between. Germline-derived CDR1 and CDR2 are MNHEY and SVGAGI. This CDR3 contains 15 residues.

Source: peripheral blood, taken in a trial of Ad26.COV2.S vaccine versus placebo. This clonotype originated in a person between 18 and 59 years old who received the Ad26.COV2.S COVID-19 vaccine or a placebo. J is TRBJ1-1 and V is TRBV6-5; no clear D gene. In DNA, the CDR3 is TGTGCCAGCAGTTATGACGACGCCTTGAACACTGAAGCTTTCTTT. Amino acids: CASSYDDALNTEAFF.